This T cell receptor beta chain comes out of a study of cytomegalovirus exposure and HLA in healthy donors. Per the germline V gene, CDR1 is MNHEY and CDR2 is SVGAGI. This CDR3 is built from 15 residues. V shed 5 bases and J 6 bases; nucleotides not matched to a gene: 8. The PCR made use of 60 Vbeta and 13 Jbeta primers. The table came from immunoSEQ multiplex PCR; TCRdb's copy has only in-frame clones and leaves some out. The table has 90,000 to 110,000 clones, approximately 72% seen once; the top ten hold approximately 2.2%. Study-level results: The majority of TCR sequences were rare, yet some public TCRs appeared in many donors. An analysis done earlier found most TCR beta V segments productive about 90% or about 30% of the time.

This clone came up a few times. Its antigen is not known. Material for sequencing was PBMCs. This TCR was sampled from a young man in good health and CMV-seronegative. The chain couples TRBV6-5 to TRBJ1-4; TRBD1 matches at 8 bases. CDR3 region: CASSPQGALDEKLFF. In DNA form, the CDR3 reads TGTGCCAGCAGTCCCCAGGGGGCGTTGGATGAAAAACTGTTTTTT.